The entry that follows covers one T cell receptor beta chain sequence. Antigen specificity is unknown. The assay was immunoSEQ multiplex PCR, and TCRdb's table has in-frame clones only and misses some. The table shows about 140,000 clones, with about 90% occurring only once. Between the trimmed V and J ends, which lost 6 bases and 2 bases, there was a span of 10 bases. This CDR3 has 13 residues. Germline V gene sequence: CDR1 WSHSY, CDR2 SAAADI. The sample belongs to a study of T cell responses to AZD1222 COVID-19 vaccine. Findings of the study overall: White British donors predominated, females outnumbered males, and clonal diversity was possibly underestimated. With two AZD1222 doses given, Spike-specific TCR breadth and depth both rose. Baseline serostatus was positive in only five to seven AZD1222 recipients.

This TCR came from an adult in good health. The rearrangement uses TRBV10-2 and TRBJ2-5; maybe TRBD1 (6 bases). Sequencing used peripheral blood, obtained on day 0 of AZD1222 vaccination. The CDR3 coding sequence is TGCGCCAGCAGCAACGACAGGCAAGAGACCCAGTACTTC. Encoded protein: CASSNDRQETQYF.